The text below deals with one T cell receptor beta chain. Its antigen target is currently unknown. Qualities for individual bases were not recorded, and no much larger clone is one base off. The library was built by means of the immunoSEQ multiplex PCR assay. As stored in TCRdb, this immuneACCESS dataset retains in-frame rearrangements with V and J assigned. A fraction of the clones does not appear; measured against another copy, unresolved V genes explain less than half of the discrepancy, and the remainder lacks a known reason. The sample table contains 76,000 or so clones; only one count was recorded for 80% to 95% of them. 0.65% to 0.95% of the sample belongs to the ten largest clones. The record originates from a study of T cell changes during pregnancy in multiple sclerosis (dated by TCRdb to between 2017 and 2020). Concerning the study at large: In women with multiple sclerosis, the researchers looked at how the T cell repertoire shifted as pregnancy progressed.

From its cysteine to its phenylalanine, the CDR3 spans 13 amino acids. This entry keeps only the CDR3 DNA: 39 bases, framed from base 1. Taken from the germline V gene, the CDR1 and CDR2 loops are ENHRY and SYGVKD. Between the V and J ends, shortened by 9 bases and 0 bases respectively, the junction contains 6 bases. The TCR comes from a female donor in good health, enrolled as a control in a pregnancy study. The chain is assembled from TRBV10-3 and TRBJ2-6; the D gene remains uncertain. The specimen was peripheral blood, collected in the second trimester of pregnancy. At the DNA level, the sequence is TGTGCCATAAGGAGCTCTGGGGCCAACGTCCTGACTTTC. It codes for CAIRSSGANVLTF.